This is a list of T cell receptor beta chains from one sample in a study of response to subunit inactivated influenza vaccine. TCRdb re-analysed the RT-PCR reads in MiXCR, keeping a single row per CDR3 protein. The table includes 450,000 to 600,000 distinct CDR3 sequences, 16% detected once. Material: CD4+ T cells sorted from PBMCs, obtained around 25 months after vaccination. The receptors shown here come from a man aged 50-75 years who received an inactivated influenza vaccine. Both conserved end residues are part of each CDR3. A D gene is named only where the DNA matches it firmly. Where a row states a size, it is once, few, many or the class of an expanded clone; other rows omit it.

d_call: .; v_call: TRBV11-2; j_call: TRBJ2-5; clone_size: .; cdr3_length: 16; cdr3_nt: TGTGCCAGCAGCAACAAGGGACGGAGACTTCAAGAGACCCAGTACTTC; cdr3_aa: CASSNKGRRLQETQYF
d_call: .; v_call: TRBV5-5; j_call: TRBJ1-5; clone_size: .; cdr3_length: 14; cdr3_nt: TGTGCCAGCAGCTTTGAGTATAGCAATCAGCCCCAGCATTTT; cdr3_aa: CASSFEYSNQPQHF
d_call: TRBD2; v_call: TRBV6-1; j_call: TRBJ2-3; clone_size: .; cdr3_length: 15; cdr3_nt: TGTGCCAGCAGTGGACTAGCGGGAACCCCAGATACGCAGTATTTT; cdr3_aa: CASSGLAGTPDTQYF
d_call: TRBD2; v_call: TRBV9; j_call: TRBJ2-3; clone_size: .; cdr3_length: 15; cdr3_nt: TGTGCCAGCAGCGCTAGCGGGAAGAGCACAGATACGCAGTATTTT; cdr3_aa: CASSASGKSTDTQYF
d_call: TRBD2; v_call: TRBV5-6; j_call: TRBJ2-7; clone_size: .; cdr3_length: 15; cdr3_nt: TGTGCCAGCAGCGCCCCGGGACTAGTCAACTACGAGCAGTACTTC; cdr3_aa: CASSAPGLVNYEQYF
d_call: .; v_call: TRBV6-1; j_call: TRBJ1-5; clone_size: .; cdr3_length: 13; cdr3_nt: TGTGCCAGCAGTGAAAGAGAGAATCAGCCCCAGCATTTT; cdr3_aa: CASSERENQPQHF
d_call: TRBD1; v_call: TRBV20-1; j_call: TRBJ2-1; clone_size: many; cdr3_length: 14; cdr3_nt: TGCAGTGCTAGGTCAGGACAGGGGGCGGATGAGCAGTTCTTC; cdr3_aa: CSARSGQGADEQFF
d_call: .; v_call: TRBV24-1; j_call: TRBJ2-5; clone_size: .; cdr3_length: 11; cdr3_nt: TGTGCCACCAGAAGCGGGGAGACCCAGTACTTC; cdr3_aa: CATRSGETQYF
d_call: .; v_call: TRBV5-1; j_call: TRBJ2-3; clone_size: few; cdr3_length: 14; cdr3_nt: TGCGCCAGCAGCCTCCGGACAGACACAGATACGCAGTATTTT; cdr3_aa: CASSLRTDTDTQYF
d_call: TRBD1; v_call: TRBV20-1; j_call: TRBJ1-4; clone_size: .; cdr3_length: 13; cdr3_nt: TGCAGTGCTGGGGGACAGAGTAATGAAAACCTGTTTTTT; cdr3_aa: CSAGGQSNENLFF
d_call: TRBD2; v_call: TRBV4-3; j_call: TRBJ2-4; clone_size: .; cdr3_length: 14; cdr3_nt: TGCGCCAGCAGCCTCAGTGGGAGGGCGGACATTCAGTACTTC; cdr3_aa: CASSLSGRADIQYF
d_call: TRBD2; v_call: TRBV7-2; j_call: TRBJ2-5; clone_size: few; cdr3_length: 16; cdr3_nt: TGTGCCAGCAGCTTAGGTCGGGGAGGGCCATGGGAGACCCAGTACTTC; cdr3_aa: CASSLGRGGPWETQYF
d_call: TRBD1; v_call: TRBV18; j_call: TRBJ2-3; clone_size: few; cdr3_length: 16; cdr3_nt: TGTGCCAGCTCACACGGGACAGGGCGCGGCACAGATACGCAGTATTTT; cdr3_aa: CASSHGTGRGTDTQYF
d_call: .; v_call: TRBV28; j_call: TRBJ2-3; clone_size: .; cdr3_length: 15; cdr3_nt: TGTGCCAGCAGTTTAAGGTACTCTAGCACAGATACGCAGTATTTT; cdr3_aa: CASSLRYSSTDTQYF
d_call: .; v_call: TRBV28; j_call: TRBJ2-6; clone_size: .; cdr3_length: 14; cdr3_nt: TGTGCCAGCAGTTTCGCGGGAGGGGCCAACGTCCTGACTTTC; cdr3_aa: CASSFAGGANVLTF
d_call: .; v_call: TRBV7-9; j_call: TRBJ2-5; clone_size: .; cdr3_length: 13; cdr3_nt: TGTGCCAGCAGCAAAACTAGTCTGGAGACCCAGTACTTC; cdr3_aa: CASSKTSLETQYF
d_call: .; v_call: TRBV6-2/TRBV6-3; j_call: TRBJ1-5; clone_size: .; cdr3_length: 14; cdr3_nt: TGTGCCAGCAGCGAACCGGTGCCCAATCAGCCCCAGCATTTT; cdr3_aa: CASSEPVPNQPQHF
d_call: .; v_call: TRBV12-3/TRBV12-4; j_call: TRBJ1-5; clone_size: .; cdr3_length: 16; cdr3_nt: TGTGCCAGCAGTTTCCCGACGGGGATGGGCAATCAGCCCCAGCATTTT; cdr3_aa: CASSFPTGMGNQPQHF
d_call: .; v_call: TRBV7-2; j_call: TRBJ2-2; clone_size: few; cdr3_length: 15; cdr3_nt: TGTGCCAGCAGCAGAAGGGCAGGGAACACCGGGGAGCTGTTTTTT; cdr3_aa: CASSRRAGNTGELFF
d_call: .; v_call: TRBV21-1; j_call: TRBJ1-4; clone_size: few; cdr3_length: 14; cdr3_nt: TGTGCCAGCAGCAAAGAGCGGTCTAATGAAAAACTGTTTTTT; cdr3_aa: CASSKERSNEKLFF
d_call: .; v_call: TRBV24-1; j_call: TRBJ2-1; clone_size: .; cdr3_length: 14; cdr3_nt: TGTGCCACCAGTGATCCGCGGCAGGGAGCTGAGCAGTTCTTC; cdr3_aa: CATSDPRQGAEQFF
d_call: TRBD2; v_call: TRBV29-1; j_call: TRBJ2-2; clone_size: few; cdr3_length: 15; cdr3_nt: TGCAGCGTTAGGACTAGCGGGGTTTTAGCCGGGGAGCTGTTTTTT; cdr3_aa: CSVRTSGVLAGELFF
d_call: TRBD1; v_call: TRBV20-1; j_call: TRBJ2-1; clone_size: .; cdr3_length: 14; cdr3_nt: TGCAGTGCTACGGGACAGGGAGGCTACAATGAGCAGTTCTTC; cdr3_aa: CSATGQGGYNEQFF